This TCR beta chain stems from a study of patients and donors after allogeneic stem cell transplantation (dated by TCRdb to 2018 to 2021). V and J lose 5 bases and 4 bases, and a span of 15 bases separates them. Reading the germline V gene gives CDR1 SGHNT and CDR2 YENEEA. The CDR3, cysteine through phenylalanine, is 14 amino acids long. The sequence is cut down to CDR3 DNA, 42 bases in frame from base 1. This clonotype was detected only a few times. No cognate antigen has been identified for it. Base qualities are not recorded, but no much larger clone differs from it by a single base. The library was built by means of RT-PCR. The reads were generated on a NextSeq 550. TCRdb passed the public sequencing reads through fastp at Q25 and MiXCR, retaining productive beta sequences. Each entry is one CDR3 protein sequence, shown with its most common DNA and genes. The sample data list hundreds of thousands of distinct CDR3 sequences, and around 16% of these were observed just once. The ten largest clones take up around 7.9% of the sample.

The clonotype comes from a human donor who was either an allogeneic HSCT recipient or a stem cell or donor lymphocyte infusion donor (not recorded which). It is not recorded whose cells these are; they may come from a transplant donor. The rearranged chain carries TRBV11-3 and TRBJ2-7, with a tentative D call of TRBD1 or TRBD2, each matching 6 bases. Sequences were obtained from blood, either unsorted or a sorted T cell fraction (not recorded which). The encoded CDR3 is CASSHGGGGYEQYF. The DNA sequence is TGTGCCAGCAGCCACGGAGGAGGGGGGTACGAGCAGTACTTC.